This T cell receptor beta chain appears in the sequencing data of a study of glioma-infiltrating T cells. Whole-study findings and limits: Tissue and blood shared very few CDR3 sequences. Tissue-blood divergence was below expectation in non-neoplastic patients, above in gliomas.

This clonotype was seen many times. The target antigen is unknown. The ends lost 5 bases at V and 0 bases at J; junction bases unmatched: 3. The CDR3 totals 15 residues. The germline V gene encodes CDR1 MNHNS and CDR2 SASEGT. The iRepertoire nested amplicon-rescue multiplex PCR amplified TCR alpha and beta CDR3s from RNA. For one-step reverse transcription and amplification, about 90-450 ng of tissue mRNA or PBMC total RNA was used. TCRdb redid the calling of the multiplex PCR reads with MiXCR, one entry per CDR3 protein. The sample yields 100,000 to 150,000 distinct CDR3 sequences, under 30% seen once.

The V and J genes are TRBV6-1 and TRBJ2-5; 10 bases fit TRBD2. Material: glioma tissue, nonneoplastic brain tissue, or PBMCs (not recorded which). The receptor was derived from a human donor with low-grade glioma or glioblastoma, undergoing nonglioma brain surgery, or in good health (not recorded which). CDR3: CASSFGLADQETQYF. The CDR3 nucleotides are TGTGCCAGCAGTTTTGGACTAGCGGACCAAGAGACCCAGTACTTC.